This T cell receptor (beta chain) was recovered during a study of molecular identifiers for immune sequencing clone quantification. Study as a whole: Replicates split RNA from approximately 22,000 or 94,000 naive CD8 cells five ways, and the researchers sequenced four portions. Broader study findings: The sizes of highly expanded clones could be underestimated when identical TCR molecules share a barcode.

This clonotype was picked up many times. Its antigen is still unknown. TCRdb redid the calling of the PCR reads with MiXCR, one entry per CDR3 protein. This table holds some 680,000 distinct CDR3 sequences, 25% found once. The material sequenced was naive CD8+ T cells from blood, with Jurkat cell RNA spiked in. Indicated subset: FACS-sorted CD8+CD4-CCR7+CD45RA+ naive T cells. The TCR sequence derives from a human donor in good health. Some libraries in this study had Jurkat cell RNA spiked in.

This CDR3 is CSATPTTSGFNTGELFF. The CDR3 DNA is TGCAGTGCTACGCCCACTACTAGCGGCTTTAACACCGGGGAGCTGTTTTTT. The V call is TRBV20-1, the J call TRBJ2-2; the match to TRBD2 covers 8 bases. V was pared by 4 bases and J by 2 bases, with 12 bases of the junction left unmatched. Germline-derived CDR1 and CDR2 are DFQATT and SNEGSKA (reference sequence). The CDR3 is made up of 17 amino acids.